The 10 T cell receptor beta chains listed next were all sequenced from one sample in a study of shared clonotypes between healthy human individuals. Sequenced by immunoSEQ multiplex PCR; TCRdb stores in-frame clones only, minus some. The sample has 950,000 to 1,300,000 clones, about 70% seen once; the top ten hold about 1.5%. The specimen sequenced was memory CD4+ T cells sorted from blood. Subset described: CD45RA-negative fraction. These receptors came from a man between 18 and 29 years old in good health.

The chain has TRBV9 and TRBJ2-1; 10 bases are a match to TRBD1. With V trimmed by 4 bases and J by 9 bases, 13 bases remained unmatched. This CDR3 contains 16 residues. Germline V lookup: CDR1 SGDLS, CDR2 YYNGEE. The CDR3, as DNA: TGTGCCAGCAGCCCTCACCCGGGACAGGGGAGGGGTGAGCAGTTCTTC. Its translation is CASSPHPGQGRGEQFF.

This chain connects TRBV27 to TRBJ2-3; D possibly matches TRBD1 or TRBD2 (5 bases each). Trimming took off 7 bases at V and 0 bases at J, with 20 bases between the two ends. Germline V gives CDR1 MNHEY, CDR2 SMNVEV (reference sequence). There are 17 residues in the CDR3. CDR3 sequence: CASKGIGTVLSTDTQYF. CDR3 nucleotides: TGTGCCAGCAAAGGAATAGGGACGGTGCTTAGCACAGATACGCAGTATTTT.

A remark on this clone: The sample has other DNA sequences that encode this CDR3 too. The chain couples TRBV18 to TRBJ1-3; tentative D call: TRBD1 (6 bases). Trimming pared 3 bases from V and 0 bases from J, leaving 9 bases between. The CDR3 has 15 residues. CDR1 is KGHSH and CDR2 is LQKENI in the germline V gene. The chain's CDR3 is CASSPTGNSGNTIYF. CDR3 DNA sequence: TGTGCCAGCTCACCGACAGGCAACTCTGGAAACACCATATATTTT.

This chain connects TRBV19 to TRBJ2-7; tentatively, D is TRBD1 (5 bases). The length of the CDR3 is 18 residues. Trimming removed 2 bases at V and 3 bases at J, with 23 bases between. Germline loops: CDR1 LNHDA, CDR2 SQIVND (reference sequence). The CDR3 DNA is TGTGCCAGTAGTATATGGTTGTGGGCAGGGTTGGTAATCTACGAGCAGTACTTC. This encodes CASSIWLWAGLVIYEQYF.

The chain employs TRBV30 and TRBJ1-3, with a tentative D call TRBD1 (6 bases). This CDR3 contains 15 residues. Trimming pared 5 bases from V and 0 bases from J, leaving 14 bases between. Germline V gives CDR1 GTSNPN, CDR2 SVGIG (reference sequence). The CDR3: CAWGNRASSGNTIYF. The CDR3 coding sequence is TGTGCCTGGGGGAACAGGGCCAGCTCTGGAAACACCATATATTTT.

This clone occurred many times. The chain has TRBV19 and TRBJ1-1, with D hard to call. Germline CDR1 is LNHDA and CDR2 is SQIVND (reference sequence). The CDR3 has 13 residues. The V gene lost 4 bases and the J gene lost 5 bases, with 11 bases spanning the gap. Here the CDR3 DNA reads TGTGCCAGTAGTACCGGGATTCCAACTGAAGCTTTCTTT. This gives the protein CASSTGIPTEAFF. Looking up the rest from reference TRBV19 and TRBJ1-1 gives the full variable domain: DGGITQSPKYLFRKEGQNVTLSCEQNLNHDAMYWYRQDPGQGLRLIYYSQIVNDFQKGDIAEGYSVSREKKESFPLTVTSAQKNPTAFYLCASSTGIPTEAFFGQGTRLTVV.

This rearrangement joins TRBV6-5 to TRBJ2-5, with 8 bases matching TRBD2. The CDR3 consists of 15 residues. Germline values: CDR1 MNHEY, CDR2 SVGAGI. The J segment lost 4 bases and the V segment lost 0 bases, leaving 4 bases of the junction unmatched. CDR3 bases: TGTGCCAGCAGTTACTCTATAGCGGGACGAGAGACCCAGTACTTC. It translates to CASSYSIAGRETQYF.

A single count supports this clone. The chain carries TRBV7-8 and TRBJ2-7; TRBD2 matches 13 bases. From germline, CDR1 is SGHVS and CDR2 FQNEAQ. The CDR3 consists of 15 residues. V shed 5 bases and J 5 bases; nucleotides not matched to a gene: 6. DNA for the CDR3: TGTGCCAGCAGCGAGACTAGCGGGAGGTCTCACGAGCAGTACTTC. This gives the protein CASSETSGRSHEQYF.

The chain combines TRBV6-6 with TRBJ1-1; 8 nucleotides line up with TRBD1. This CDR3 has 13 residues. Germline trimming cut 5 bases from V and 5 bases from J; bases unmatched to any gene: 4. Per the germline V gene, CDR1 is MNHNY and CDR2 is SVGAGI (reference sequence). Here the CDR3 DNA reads TGTGCCAGCAGTCAGGGGGCAGGGACTGAAGCTTTCTTT. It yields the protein CASSQGAGTEAFF.

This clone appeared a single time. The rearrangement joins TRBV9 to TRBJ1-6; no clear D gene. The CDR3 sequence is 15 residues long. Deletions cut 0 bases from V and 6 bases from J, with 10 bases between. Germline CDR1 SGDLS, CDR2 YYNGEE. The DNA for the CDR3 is TGTGCCAGCAGCGTAGGACACCCGGCTAATTCACCCCTCCACTTT. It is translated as CASSVGHPANSPLHF. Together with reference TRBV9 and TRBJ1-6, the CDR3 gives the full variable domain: DSGVTQTPKHLITATGQRVTLRCSPRSGDLSVYWYQQSLDQGLQFLIQYYNGEERAKGNILERFSAQQFPDLHSELNLSSLELGDSALYFCASSVGHPANSPLHFGNGTRLTVT.